Each of the 23 T cell receptor beta chains below was sequenced from the same sample in a study of T-cell memory formation after mild COVID-19. MiXCR, run by TCRdb on the 5' RACE reads, gives a single entry per CDR3 protein. The sample contains about 400,000 distinct CDR3 sequences, more than 15% of which appear only once. Input material: PBMCs or a T cell subset sorted from them (not recorded which). These receptors were obtained from a man between 18 and 29 years old who had mild COVID-19 (a few samples of this study predate the infection). Cell type and time point are not known.

The CDR3 reads CASSNRAGANVLTF. The CDR3 coding sequence is TGTGCCAGTAGTAACAGGGCTGGGGCCAACGTCCTGACTTTC. The rearrangement uses TRBV19 and TRBJ2-6; tentatively, D is TRBD1 (6 bases). The CDR3 length is 14 residues. Germline loops: CDR1 LNHDA, CDR2 SQIVND (reference sequence). Trimming pared 4 bases from V and 2 bases from J, leaving 6 bases between.

This clonotype was seen only a few times. A read error may produce the germline difference seen at one junction end. The chain joins TRBV12-3 or TRBV12-4 to TRBJ2-1; TRBD1 might be the D (5 bases). The CDR3 covers 13 residues. The CDR3 protein is CASRANLDSWPIF. DNA of the CDR3: TGTGCCAGCAGGGCTAACCTAGACAGTTGGCCCATTTTC.

This clonotype was observed a handful of times. V gene TRBV11-2 combines with J gene TRBJ1-1; 12 bases fit TRBD1. The germline CDR1 and CDR2 sequences are SGHAT and FQNNGV. The V gene end was trimmed by 5 bases and the J gene end by 5 bases; junction bases not matched to a gene: 9. CDR3 length: 16 residues. CDR3 nucleotide sequence: TGTGCCAGCAGCCAGCGGGACAGGGGGCTTAGTACTGAAGCTTTCTTT. Amino acid sequence: CASSQRDRGLSTEAFF.

The V gene is TRBV7-2, the J gene TRBJ2-1; the match to TRBD1 covers 8 bases. J was trimmed by 10 bases and V by 5 bases; bases with no gene match: 4. CDR1 and CDR2 (germline): SGHTA, FQGNSA. The CDR3 has 12 residues. The CDR3 region is CASSQTGVEQFF. CDR3 DNA sequence: TGTGCCAGCAGCCAGACAGGGGTGGAGCAGTTCTTC.

The chain employs TRBV5-1 and TRBJ2-5, with 7 bases aligning to TRBD1. The J segment lost 3 bases and the V segment lost 4 bases, leaving 9 bases of the junction unmatched. Germline lookup yields CDR1 SGHRS and CDR2 YFSETQ. This CDR3 has 15 residues. The DNA for the CDR3 is TGCGCCAGCAGCCTACTAGGGACAGCCGAAGAGACCCAGTACTTC. It translates to CASSLLGTAEETQYF.

This clonotype was seen more than once but under ten times. The chain joins TRBV24-1 to TRBJ1-2; unclear D gene. V shed 4 bases and J shed 4 bases, with 6 bases lying between them. The CDR3 covers 12 residues. The germline CDR1 and CDR2 sequences are KGHDR and SFDVKD. The CDR3 loop reads CATSETRYGYTF. The CDR3 nucleotides are TGTGCCACCAGTGAGACTCGCTATGGCTACACCTTC.

In DNA form, the CDR3 reads TGTGCCAGCAGCCCTGTTGGCGGGGGGCGGGACGAGCAGTACGTC. This codes for CASSPVGGGRDEQYV. The J gene is TRBJ2-7, the V gene TRBV28; 8 bases line up with TRBD2. The V segment lost 6 bases and the J segment 5 bases; nucleotides outside the gene matches: 12. Germline CDR1 reads MDHEN; CDR2 reads SYDVKM. The CDR3 covers 15 residues.

This chain connects TRBV4-1 to TRBJ1-4; D uncertain. From germline, CDR1 is MGHRA and CDR2 YSYEKL. Trimming stripped 1 base from V and 13 bases from J, with 13 bases between. CDR3 length: 13 residues. The CDR3 nucleotides are TGCGCCAGCAGCCAAGTACGGCAGGTCGTACTGTTTTTT. Residues: CASSQVRQVVLFF.

The table lists this clonotype with a few counts. The chain joins TRBV5-1 to TRBJ2-3, with 9 bases fitting TRBD1. CDR1 SGHRS and CDR2 YFSETQ come from the germline V gene. J gave up 6 bases and V 4 bases, and 6 bases lay outside the gene matches. CDR3 size: 14 residues. Written as DNA, the CDR3 is TGCGCCAGCAGCAAGGGGACAGGGAAGGATACGCAGTATTTT. Protein product: CASSKGTGKDTQYF.

The rearrangement uses TRBV20-1 and TRBJ2-3; tentative D call: TRBD2 (7 bases). The length of the CDR3 is 15 residues. Per the germline V gene, CDR1 is DFQATT and CDR2 is SNEGSKA (reference sequence). The germline V and J ends were trimmed by 6 bases and 2 bases, with 18 bases remaining between them. In DNA, the CDR3 is TGCAGTGCCCCCCCATTAGGGGGGGCCACAGATACGCAGTATTTT. Translation gives CSAPPLGGATDTQYF.

V and J are TRBV4-1 and TRBJ2-5; D unclear. The CDR3 covers 11 residues. Deletions cut 3 bases from V and 7 bases from J, with 6 bases between. Germline CDR1 and CDR2: MGHRA and YSYEKL. CDR3 residues: CASSQSGTQYF. The CDR3 DNA is TGCGCCAGCAGCCAGTCCGGGACCCAGTACTTC.

The V gene is TRBV5-6, the J gene TRBJ2-4, with unresolved D. V lost 0 bases and J lost 1, with 5 bases in between. This CDR3 region has 14 residues. The germline V gene encodes CDR1 SGHDT and CDR2 YYEEEE. CDR3 sequence: CASSLVVAKNIQYF. The CDR3 nucleotides read TGTGCCAGCAGCTTGGTCGTGGCCAAAAACATTCAGTACTTC. The full variable domain, its missing parts supplied by reference TRBV5-6 and TRBJ2-4, is DAGVTQSPTHLIKTRGQQVTLRCSPKSGHDTVSWYQQALGQGPQFIFQYYEEEERQRGNFPDRFSGHQFPNYSSELNVNALLLGDSALYLCASSLVVAKNIQYFGAGTRLSVL.

The gene calls are TRBV15 and TRBJ2-7, with D unresolved. V was cut by 0 bases and J by 3 bases, with 6 bases left in between. The CDR3 contains 13 residues. The germline V gene has CDR1 LNHNV and CDR2 YYDKDF (reference sequence). CDR3 region: CATSRETSYEQYF. The CDR3 region has the DNA TGTGCCACCAGCAGAGAGACGAGCTACGAGCAGTACTTC.

This clonotype was detected a few times. The chain combines TRBV20-1 with TRBJ2-4; no clear D gene. The CDR3 totals 10 residues. Germline V CDR1 and CDR2: DFQATT, SNEGSKA (reference sequence). Trimming removed 5 bases from V and 4 bases from J, with 3 bases in between. CDR3 DNA sequence: TGCAGTGCTGCAAAAAACATTCAGTACTTC. Its protein product is CSAAKNIQYF.

The chain recombines TRBV6-2 or TRBV6-3 with TRBJ2-4; D gene uncertain. Per the germline V gene, CDR1 is MNHEY and CDR2 is SVGEGT. The V end lost 5 bases, the J end lost 0 bases, and 8 bases lay between the germline ends. This CDR3 spans 14 amino acids. CDR3 protein: CASSPSIAKNIQYF. The CDR3 coding sequence is TGTGCCAGCAGTCCTTCTATAGCCAAAAACATTCAGTACTTC.

Worth noting for this clonotype: A much more abundant neighbour one base away suggests this may be a read error. The CDR3 sequence: CATSIVRHFPFF. CDR3 in DNA: TGTGCCACCAGCATAGTAAGACACTTCCCGTTCTTC. The V gene is TRBV15, the J gene TRBJ2-1, with D unclear. The CDR3 sequence is 12 residues long. Germline values: CDR1 LNHNV, CDR2 YYDKDF (reference sequence). Trimming cost V 4 bases and J 15 bases, with 16 bases left between them. Full variable domain (missing parts from reference TRBV15 and TRBJ2-1): DAMVIQNPRYQVTQFGKPVTLSCSQTLNHNVMYWYQQKSSQAPKLLFHYYDKDFNNEADTPDNFQSRRPNTSFCFLDIRSPGLGDTAMYLCATSIVRHFPFFGPGTRLTVL.

Only a few counts were recorded for this clonotype. V gene TRBV9 combines with J gene TRBJ1-5; TRBD1 matches 9 bases. The CDR3 has 19 amino acids. V gave up 7 bases and J gave up 0 bases; unmatched junction bases: 17. Germline CDR1 reads SGDLS; CDR2 reads YYNGEE. In DNA form, the CDR3 reads TGTGCCAGCCCGAAGATGGGACAGGGCGGGGGGTATAGCAATCAGCCCCAGCATTTT. This codes for CASPKMGQGGGYSNQPQHF.

The chain links TRBV7-6 to TRBJ2-5, with 8 bases fitting TRBD2. J was trimmed by 5 bases and V by 9 bases; bases with no gene match: 17. The length of the CDR3 is 16 residues. Germline V gene lookup returns CDR1 SGHVS and CDR2 FNYEAQ. CDR3 residues: CASLPLTRGGPETQYF. In DNA, the CDR3 is TGTGCCAGTCTACCTCTTACTCGCGGGGGGCCGGAGACCCAGTACTTC. Drawing the rest from reference TRBV7-6 and TRBJ2-5, the complete variable domain is GAGVSQSPRYKVTKRGQDVALRCDPISGHVSLYWYRQALGQGPEFLTYFNYEAQQDKSGLPNDRFSAERPEGSISTLTIQRTEQRDSAMYRCASLPLTRGGPETQYFGPGTRLLVL.

The CDR3 reads CASSFPRGYSNQPQHF. The CDR3 nucleotides are TGTGCCAGCAGTTTCCCGAGGGGGTATAGCAATCAGCCCCAGCATTTT. The rearrangement uses TRBV6-2 or TRBV6-3 and TRBJ1-5; a possible D gene is TRBD1 (6 bases). The germline CDR1 and CDR2 sequences are MNHEY and SVGEGT. Between the trimmed V and J ends, which lost 4 bases and 0 bases, there was a span of 13 bases. This CDR3 spans 16 amino acids.

This clonotype was seen a handful of times. V gene TRBV20-1 combines with J gene TRBJ2-7, with D hard to call. The length of the CDR3 is 15 residues. CDR1 is DFQATT and CDR2 is SNEGSKA in the germline V gene (reference sequence). V lost 2 bases to trimming and J lost 2 bases, with 16 bases between them. The CDR3 loop reads CSARNNQIITYEQYV. For the CDR3, the DNA is TGCAGTGCTAGAAACAACCAGATTATTACCTACGAGCAGTACGTC.

The chain joins TRBV6-4 to TRBJ2-3, with unresolved D. The CDR3 is 15 amino acids. Germline V gene sequence: CDR1 MRHNA, CDR2 SNTAGT. The germline V and J ends were trimmed by 0 bases and 6 bases, with 13 bases remaining between them. For the CDR3, the DNA is TGTGCCAGCAGTGACTCTGTAGCAGCTACGGATACGCAGTATTTT. Residues: CASSDSVAATDTQYF.

The V gene is TRBV5-1, the J gene TRBJ2-2, with TRBD1 as a possible D gene (5 bases). The CDR3 has 15 amino acids. Germline lookup yields CDR1 SGHRS and CDR2 YFSETQ. Trimming left V 5 bases short and J 0 bases short, with 11 bases between. Here the CDR3 reads CASRYRTSNTGELFF. CDR3 nucleotide sequence: TGCGCCAGCAGGTACAGGACATCGAACACCGGGGAGCTGTTTTTT. The entire variable domain, with the rest obtained from reference TRBV5-1 and TRBJ2-2, is as follows: KAGVTQTPRYLIKTRGQQVTLSCSPISGHRSVSWYQQTPGQGLQFLFEYFSETQRNKGNFPGRFSGRQFSNSRSEMNVSTLELGDSALYLCASRYRTSNTGELFFGEGSRLTVL.

In this sample, this clonotype turned up a few times. The rearrangement joins TRBV2 to TRBJ2-7; tentative D call: TRBD2 (5 bases). V was pared by 6 bases and J by 2 bases, with 11 bases between. The germline V gene encodes CDR1 SNHLY and CDR2 FYNNEI. The CDR3 length is 13 residues. For the CDR3, the DNA is TGTGCCAGCAGCCTTGACGGGGCCTACGAGCAGTACGTC. Residues: CASSLDGAYEQYV.